This T cell receptor beta chain was found in a study of CD8+CD57+ T cells in acquired aplastic anemia. Turning to the study itself: Sorted CD4+ and CD8+ cells yielded DNA averaging about 3.1 ug. General study results and limits: In CD8+ cells, Simpson's diversity showed no significant difference between patients and controls. Sharing between patients and controls was observed for around 30 CD8+ CDR3 sequences.

V was clipped by 11 bases and J by 7 bases; unmatched bases: 18. CDR3 size: 15 residues. CDR1 is SEHNR, CDR2 FQNEAQ, per germline (reference sequence). For CDR3 and TCR beta VDJ profiling, genomic DNA was the template used. MiXCR, applied by TCRdb to the reads, yields one record per CDR3 protein. The table has 200,000 to 250,000 distinct CDR3 sequences, about 37% seen once. The table lists this clonotype with a few counts. Its target is not known. Material: sorted CD4+, CD8+, or CD8+CD57+ T cells (not recorded which) from PBMCs. V and J are TRBV7-9 and TRBJ1-2; the match to TRBD1 covers 8 bases. The TCR originated in a human donor in good health, serving as a control. The CDR3 is CAWSRTGNQRRGYTF. The CDR3 bases are TGTGCCTGGAGCCGGACAGGGAACCAACGCCGTGGCTACACCTTC.